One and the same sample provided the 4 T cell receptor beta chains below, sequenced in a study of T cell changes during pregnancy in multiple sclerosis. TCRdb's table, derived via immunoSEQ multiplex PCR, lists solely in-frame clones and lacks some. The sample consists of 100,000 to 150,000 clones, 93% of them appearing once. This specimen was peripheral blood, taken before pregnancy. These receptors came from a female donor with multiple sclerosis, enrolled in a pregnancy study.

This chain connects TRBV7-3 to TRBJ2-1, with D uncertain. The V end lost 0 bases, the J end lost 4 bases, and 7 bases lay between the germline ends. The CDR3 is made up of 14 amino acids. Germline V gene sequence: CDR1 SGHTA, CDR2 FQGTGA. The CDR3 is CASSLTFPYNEQFF. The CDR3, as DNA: TGTGCCAGCAGCTTAACGTTTCCGTACAATGAGCAGTTCTTC.

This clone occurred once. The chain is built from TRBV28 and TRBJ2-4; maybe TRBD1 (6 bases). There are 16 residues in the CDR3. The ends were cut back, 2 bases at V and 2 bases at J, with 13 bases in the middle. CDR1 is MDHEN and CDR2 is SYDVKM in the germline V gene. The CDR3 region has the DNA TGTGCCAGCAGTTTACCTGGGGGCTTAACCAAAAACATTCAGTACTTC. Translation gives CASSLPGGLTKNIQYF.

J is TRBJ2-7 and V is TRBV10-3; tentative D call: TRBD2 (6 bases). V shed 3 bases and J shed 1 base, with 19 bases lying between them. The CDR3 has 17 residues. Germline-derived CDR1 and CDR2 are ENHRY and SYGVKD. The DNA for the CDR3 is TGTGCCATCAGTGAACTGGGGGAGGTCGGGAGTTCCTACGAGCAGTACTTC. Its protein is CAISELGEVGSSYEQYF.

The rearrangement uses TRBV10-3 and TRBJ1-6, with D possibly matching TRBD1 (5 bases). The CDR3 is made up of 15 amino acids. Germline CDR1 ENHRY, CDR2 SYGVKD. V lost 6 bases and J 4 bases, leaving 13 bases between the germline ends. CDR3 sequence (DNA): TGTGCCATCAGCGATGACCAGGGTTATAATTCACCCCTCCACTTT. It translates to CAISDDQGYNSPLHF.